This TCR beta chain was obtained from a study of early T cells in non-severe SARS-CoV-2 infection. Across the whole study: Sequencing of bulk RNA from unsorted whole blood was done, without chain pairing.

The J segment lost 5 bases and the V segment lost 4 bases, leaving 6 bases of the junction unmatched. The CDR3 has 13 amino acids. Germline V gene lookup returns CDR1 DFQATT and CDR2 SNEGSKA (reference sequence). Study outcomes and limitations: Private and CD4 specificities were missed by VDJdb matching, which favored anti-spike CD8 responses.

Attachment of unique molecular identifiers was made to individual cDNA molecules. MiXCR, run by TCRdb on the 5' RACE reads, gives a single entry per CDR3 protein. Of fewer than 100,000 distinct CDR3 sequences listed, about 17% were seen once; the top ten hold approximately 2.9%. Regarding this clonotype: Antigen specificity is unknown.

This receptor was obtained from an adult who was a healthcare worker with PCR-confirmed SARS-CoV-2 infection or an uninfected control (not recorded which). The chain carries TRBV20-1 and TRBJ1-2, with 8 bases fitting TRBD1. Sequencing used whole blood. The CDR3 nucleotides read TGCAGTGCTATATCCGGGACAGGATATGGCTACACCTTC. Its translation is CSAISGTGYGYTF.